Shown below are 17 T cell receptor beta chains from a single sample sequenced in a study of cytotoxic CD8 clonotypes in ibrutinib-treated CLL (dated by TCRdb to about 2021). The library relied on the immunoSEQ multiplex PCR assay. TCRdb took over this immuneACCESS table, retaining in-frame rearrangements with V and J assigned. Such tables are incomplete; in checked studies, under half of the missing clones stem from an unresolved V gene, and the remainder is unexplained. For this sample the table gives fewer than 25,000 clones, of which approximately 80% were detected only once. Clones ranked in the top ten supply about 10% of the sample. Specimen: PBMCs, collected before ibrutinib treatment. These TCRs come from a human donor with chronic lymphocytic leukemia.

The chain joins TRBV28 to TRBJ2-4; TRBD2 agrees at 12 bases. The CDR3 is made up of 17 amino acids. Germline values: CDR1 MDHEN, CDR2 SYDVKM. After removal of 8 bases from V and 8 bases from J, the junction contained 16 bases not matched to a gene. For the CDR3, the DNA is TGTGCCAGCGCCGGACTAGCGGGAATCTGGGGTATAGACATTCAGTACTTC. It encodes CASAGLAGIWGIDIQYF.

There are a few counts of this clone. CDR3 sequence reads: CASSVAGGGNEQFF. The CDR3 DNA follows: TGTGCCAGCAGTGTAGCGGGAGGGGGCAATGAGCAGTTCTTC. V usage is TRBV28 and J usage is TRBJ2-1; 11 nucleotides align to TRBD2. The CDR3 extends over 14 amino acids. V lost 5 bases and J lost 6; bases outside the gene matches: 3. Germline values: CDR1 MDHEN, CDR2 SYDVKM.

This sequence joins TRBV27 and TRBJ2-2; TRBD2 is a possible D gene (6 bases). The CDR3 covers 15 residues. CDR1 and CDR2 (germline): MNHEY, SMNVEV (reference sequence). V lost 2 bases and J lost 6, with 13 bases in between. CDR3 nucleotides: TGTGCCAGCAGTTTACCTAGCACGGGAGCCGGGGAGCTGTTTTTT. Its translation is CASSLPSTGAGELFF.

J is TRBJ2-2 and V is TRBV11-3; possibly TRBD1 for D (5 bases). The length of the CDR3 is 15 residues. The ends were cut back, 1 base at V and 5 bases at J, with 11 bases in the middle. Germline loops: CDR1 SGHNT, CDR2 YENEEA. CDR3 DNA sequence: TGTGCCAGCAGCTTAGGGGGCTCACGAACCGGGGAGCTGTTTTTT. Amino acid sequence: CASSLGGSRTGELFF. Complete variable domain (other parts from reference TRBV11-3 and TRBJ2-2): EAGVVQSPRYKIIEKKQPVAFWCNPISGHNTLYWYLQNLGQGPELLIRYENEEAVDDSQLPKDRFSAERLKGVDSTLKIQPAELGDSAVYLCASSLGGSRTGELFFGEGSRLTVL.

This chain uses TRBV2 with TRBJ2-2; a possible D gene is TRBD2 (6 bases). Trimming shortened V by 7 bases and J by 6 bases, and 15 bases separated the two germline ends. Germline values: CDR1 SNHLY, CDR2 FYNNEI. The CDR3 has 14 residues. The CDR3 nucleotides are TGTGCCAGCAATGGGGACTTCTCTGCCGGGGAGCTGTTTTTT. Amino acid sequence: CASNGDFSAGELFF.

This clone has just one count. The chain employs TRBV5-1 and TRBJ1-1; a weak D match, TRBD1 (5 bases). Germline assignment: CDR1 SGHRS and CDR2 YFSETQ. This CDR3 is 16 amino acids long. Between the trimmed V and J ends, which lost 0 bases and 4 bases, there was a span of 16 bases. Here the CDR3 reads CASSLDGPRGTTEAFF. The DNA of the CDR3 is TGCGCCAGCAGCTTGGACGGGCCTCGGGGGACCACTGAAGCTTTCTTT.

The chain uses TRBV28 and TRBJ1-5, with D possibly being TRBD1 (5 bases). The V end was cut by 3 bases, the J end by 7 bases, with 16 bases between. There are 15 residues in the CDR3. Germline V gene data show CDR1 as MDHEN and CDR2 as SYDVKM. The CDR3 nucleotides read TGTGCCAGCAGTTTGGGGCGGGGCCCTCAGCAGCCCCAGCATTTT. As protein: CASSLGRGPQQPQHF.

V usage is TRBV6-1 and J usage is TRBJ2-3, with TRBD1 matching 8 bases. The germline V gene encodes CDR1 MNHNS and CDR2 SASEGT. V lost 10 bases, J lost 6 bases, and 9 bases stayed unmatched. The CDR3 is 13 amino acids. The chain's CDR3 is CATVPRGPDTQYF. For the CDR3, the DNA is TGTGCCACCGTACCCAGGGGGCCGGATACGCAGTATTTT.

This rearrangement joins TRBV5-4 to TRBJ1-4, with D tentatively TRBD1 (5 bases). Germline loops: CDR1 SGHNT, CDR2 YYREEE (reference sequence). The ends were cut back, 1 base at V and 12 bases at J, with 10 bases in the middle. CDR3 length: 12 residues. This chain's CDR3 is CASSLWGDELFF. The CDR3, as DNA: TGTGCCAGCAGCTTGTGGGGGGATGAACTGTTTTTT.

This sequence joins TRBV6-5 and TRBJ1-4, with 7 positions matching TRBD1. Germline V gene data show CDR1 as MNHEY and CDR2 as SVGAGI. The junction had 6 bases not matched to a gene; V was cut back by 7 bases and J by 4 bases. This CDR3 has 14 residues. DNA for the CDR3: TGTGCCAGCAAAAGGGGGCACGGTAATGAAAAACTGTTTTTT. Amino acid sequence: CASKRGHGNEKLFF.

The V gene is TRBV5-4, the J gene TRBJ2-5, with D possibly TRBD2 on 7 matching bases. CDR1 is SGHNT, CDR2 YYREEE, per germline (reference sequence). The CDR3 loop spans 15 amino acids. V was shortened by 4 bases and J by 5 bases, with 18 bases between the two germline ends. CDR3 sequence: CASSQSGTTGETQYF. The DNA for the CDR3 is TGTGCCAGCAGCCAATCCGGGACTACAGGGGAGACCCAGTACTTC.

The chain recombines TRBV11-3 with TRBJ1-1; 7 nucleotides align to TRBD1. The junction had 1 base not matched to a gene; V was cut back by 5 bases and J by 1 base. From germline, CDR1 is SGHNT and CDR2 YENEEA. The CDR3 contains 13 residues. This CDR3 is CASSAGGNTEAFF. CDR3 nucleotide sequence: TGTGCCAGCAGCGCAGGGGGGAACACTGAAGCTTTCTTT.

The rearrangement uses TRBV12-5 and TRBJ1-1; possibly TRBD1 for D (6 bases). Germline loops: CDR1 LGHNT, CDR2 FRNRAP. Trimming took 6 bases from V and 5 from J, leaving 16 bases between them. This CDR3 is 14 amino acids long. CDR3 coding DNA: TGTGCTAGTGGCCAGACGGGGGGCTGGACTGAAGCTTTCTTT. This codes for CASGQTGGWTEAFF.

The chain has TRBV4-3 and TRBJ2-2; D possibly corresponds to TRBD1 (6 bases). This CDR3 region has 16 residues. Germline V gene data show CDR1 as LGHNA and CDR2 as YSLEER. The V end lost 1 base, the J end lost 5 bases, and 14 bases lay between the germline ends. CDR3 region: CASSQATGFRTGELFF. CDR3 bases: TGCGCCAGCAGCCAAGCCACAGGGTTCCGGACCGGGGAGCTGTTTTTT.

The table lists this clone with a few counts. The chain links TRBV7-2 to TRBJ2-2; 12 bases are a match to TRBD2. Germline assignment: CDR1 SGHTA and CDR2 FQGNSA. The length of the CDR3 is 15 residues. Unmatched junction bases numbered 1, after V lost 4 bases and J lost 4 bases. Written as DNA, the CDR3 is TGTGCCAGCAGCTCTAGCGGGAGGGCCACCGGGGAGCTGTTTTTT. This codes for CASSSSGRATGELFF.

The V and J genes are TRBV4-1 and TRBJ1-1; D perhaps matches TRBD1 (6 bases). The CDR3 length is 17 residues. Germline V CDR1 and CDR2: MGHRA, YSYEKL. The germline V and J ends were trimmed by 4 bases and 1 base, with 19 bases remaining between them. The CDR3 DNA follows: TGCGCCAGCAGCCCCATGTCCGGGACATCGAAGAACACTGAAGCTTTCTTT. Its translation: CASSPMSGTSKNTEAFF.

Comment on this clone: One junction end does not reproduce the germline sequence, and a read error may be involved. The J gene is TRBJ1-3, the V gene TRBV6-1; TRBD1 is a possible D gene (6 bases). CDR1 MNHNS and CDR2 SASEGT come from the germline V gene. The CDR3 spans 16 residues. The CDR3 spells CANSEGGGRVKNTIYF. The DNA of the CDR3 is TGTGCCAACAGTGAAGGGGGGGGCAGGGTGAAAAACACCATATATTTT.